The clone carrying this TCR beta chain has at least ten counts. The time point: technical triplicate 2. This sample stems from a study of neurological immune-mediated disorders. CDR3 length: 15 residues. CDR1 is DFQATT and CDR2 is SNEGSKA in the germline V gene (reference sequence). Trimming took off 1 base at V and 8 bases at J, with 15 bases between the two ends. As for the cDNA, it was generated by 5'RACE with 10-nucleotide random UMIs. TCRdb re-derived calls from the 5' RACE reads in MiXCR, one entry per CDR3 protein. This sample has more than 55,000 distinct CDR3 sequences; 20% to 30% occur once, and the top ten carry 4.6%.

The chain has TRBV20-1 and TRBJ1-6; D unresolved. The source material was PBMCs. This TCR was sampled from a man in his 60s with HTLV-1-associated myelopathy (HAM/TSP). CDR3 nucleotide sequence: TGCAGTGCTAGAGGGCCGGTGGGTGATGATTCACCCCTCCACTTT. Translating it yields CSARGPVGDDSPLHF.